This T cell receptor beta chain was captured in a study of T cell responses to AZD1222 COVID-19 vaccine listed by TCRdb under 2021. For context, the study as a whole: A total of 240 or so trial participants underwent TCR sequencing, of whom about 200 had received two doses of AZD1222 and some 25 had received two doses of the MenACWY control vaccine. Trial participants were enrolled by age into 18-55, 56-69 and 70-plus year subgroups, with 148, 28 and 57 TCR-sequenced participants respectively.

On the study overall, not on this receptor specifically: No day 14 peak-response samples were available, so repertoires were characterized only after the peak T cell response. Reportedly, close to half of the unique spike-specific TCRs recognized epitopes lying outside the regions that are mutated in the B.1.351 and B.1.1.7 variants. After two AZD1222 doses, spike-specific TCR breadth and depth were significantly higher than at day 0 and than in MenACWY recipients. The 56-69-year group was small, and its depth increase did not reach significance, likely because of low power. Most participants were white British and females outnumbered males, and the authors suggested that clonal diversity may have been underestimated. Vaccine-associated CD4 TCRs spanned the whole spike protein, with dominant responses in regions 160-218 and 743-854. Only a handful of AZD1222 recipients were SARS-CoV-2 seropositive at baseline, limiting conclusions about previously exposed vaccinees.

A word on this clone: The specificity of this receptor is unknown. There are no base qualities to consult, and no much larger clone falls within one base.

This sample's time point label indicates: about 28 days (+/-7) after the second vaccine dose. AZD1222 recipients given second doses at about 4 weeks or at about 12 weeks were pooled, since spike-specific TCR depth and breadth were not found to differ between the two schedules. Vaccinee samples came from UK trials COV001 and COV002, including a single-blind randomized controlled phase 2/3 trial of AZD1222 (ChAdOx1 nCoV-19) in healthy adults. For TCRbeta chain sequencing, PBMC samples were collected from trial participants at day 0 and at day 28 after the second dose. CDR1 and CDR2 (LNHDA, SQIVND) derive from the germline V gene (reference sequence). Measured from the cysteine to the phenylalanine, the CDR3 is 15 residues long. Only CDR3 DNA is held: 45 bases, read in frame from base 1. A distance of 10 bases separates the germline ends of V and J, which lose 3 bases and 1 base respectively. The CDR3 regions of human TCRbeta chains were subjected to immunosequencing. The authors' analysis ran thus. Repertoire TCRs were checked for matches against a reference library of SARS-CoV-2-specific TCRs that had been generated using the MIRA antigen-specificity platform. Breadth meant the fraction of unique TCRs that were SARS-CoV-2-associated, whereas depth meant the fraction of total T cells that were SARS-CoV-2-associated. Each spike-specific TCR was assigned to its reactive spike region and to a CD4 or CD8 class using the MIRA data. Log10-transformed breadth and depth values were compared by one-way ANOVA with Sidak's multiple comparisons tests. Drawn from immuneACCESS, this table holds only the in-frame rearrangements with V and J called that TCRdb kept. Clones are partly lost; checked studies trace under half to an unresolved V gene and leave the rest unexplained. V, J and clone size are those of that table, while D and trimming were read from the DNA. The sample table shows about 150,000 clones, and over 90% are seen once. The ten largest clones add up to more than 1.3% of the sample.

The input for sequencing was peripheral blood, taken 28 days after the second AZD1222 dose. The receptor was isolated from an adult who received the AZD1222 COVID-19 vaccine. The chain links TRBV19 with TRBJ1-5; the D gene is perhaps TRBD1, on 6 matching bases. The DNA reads TGTGCCAGTAGTATTACAGGGACGAGCAATCAGCCCCAGCATTTT. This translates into CASSITGTSNQPQHF. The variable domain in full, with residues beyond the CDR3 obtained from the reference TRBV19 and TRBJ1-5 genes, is DGGITQSPKYLFRKEGQNVTLSCEQNLNHDAMYWYRQDPGQGLRLIYYSQIVNDFQKGDIAEGYSVSREKKESFPLTVTSAQKNPTAFYLCASSITGTSNQPQHFGDGTRLSIL.